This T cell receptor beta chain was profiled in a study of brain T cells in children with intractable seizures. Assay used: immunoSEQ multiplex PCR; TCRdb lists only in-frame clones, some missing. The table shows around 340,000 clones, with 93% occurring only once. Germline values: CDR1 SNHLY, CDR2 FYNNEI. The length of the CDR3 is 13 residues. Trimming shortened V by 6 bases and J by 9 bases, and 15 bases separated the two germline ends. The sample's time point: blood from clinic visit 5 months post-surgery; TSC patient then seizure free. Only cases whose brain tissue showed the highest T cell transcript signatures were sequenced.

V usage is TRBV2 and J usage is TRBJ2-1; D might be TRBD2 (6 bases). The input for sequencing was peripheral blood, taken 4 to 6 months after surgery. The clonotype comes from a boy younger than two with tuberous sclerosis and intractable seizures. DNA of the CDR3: TGTGCCAGCAGCCCCCAACGGGGACTTGAGCAGTTCTTC. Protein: CASSPQRGLEQFF.